This is a list of T cell receptor beta chains from one sample in a study of blood T cell repertoires in COVID-19. Produced via immunoSEQ multiplex PCR; TCRdb's table is partial and in-frame only. Among 150,000 to 200,000 clones listed, around four fifths were seen once. What was sequenced was peripheral blood. The receptors were gathered from a woman in her sixties or seventies with COVID-19, enrolled during active disease. The CDR3 runs from the conserved cysteine through the conserved F or W. The D gene is left open where the match is weak. For some rows the clone size is stated as once, few or many, or as a class when expanded; others skip it.

j_call: TRBJ2-7
clone_size: -
d_call: TRBD1
v_call: TRBV6-6
cdr3_nt: TGTGCCAGCACCGCCCCCGGGACAGGGCTCGAGCAGTACTTC
cdr3_aa: CASTAPGTGLEQYF

j_call: TRBJ2-2
clone_size: -
d_call: TRBD2
v_call: TRBV6-5
cdr3_nt: TGTGCCAGCAGTAAACTAGCGGGGAGGGAGCTGTTTTTT
cdr3_aa: CASSKLAGRELFF

j_call: TRBJ1-1
clone_size: -
d_call: TRBD1
v_call: TRBV6-2/TRBV6-3
cdr3_nt: TGTGCCAGCAGTTACCTCCGGGGGCAGGGGGTAAAGGAGGCAGCTTTCTTT
cdr3_aa: CASSYLRGQGVKEAAFF

j_call: TRBJ1-6
clone_size: few
d_call: -
v_call: TRBV5-4
cdr3_nt: TGTGCCAGCAGCCGAGACCTGGGAGGTTCACCCCTCCACTTT
cdr3_aa: CASSRDLGGSPLHF

j_call: TRBJ1-1
clone_size: -
d_call: -
v_call: TRBV5-6
cdr3_nt: TGTGCCAGCAGCTTGGCTGGGGGGGGTGAAGCTTTCTTT
cdr3_aa: CASSLAGGGEAFF

j_call: TRBJ2-1
clone_size: -
d_call: TRBD2
v_call: TRBV5-1
cdr3_nt: TGCGCCAGCAGGAATAGCGGGATCGATGAGCAGTTCTTC
cdr3_aa: CASRNSGIDEQFF

j_call: TRBJ2-2
clone_size: -
d_call: -
v_call: TRBV27
cdr3_nt: TGTGCCAGCAGAAAACTCCGGGACTCTAACACCGGGGAGCTGTTTTTT
cdr3_aa: CASRKLRDSNTGELFF

j_call: TRBJ1-1
clone_size: -
d_call: -
v_call: TRBV28
cdr3_nt: TGTGCCAGCAGTTCCCAGCGTGTAGCTTTCTTT
cdr3_aa: CASSSQRVAFF

j_call: TRBJ1-2
clone_size: -
d_call: TRBD1
v_call: TRBV28
cdr3_nt: TGTGCCAGCAGTTCCGGGACAGGCCCCTATGGCTACACCTTC
cdr3_aa: CASSSGTGPYGYTF

j_call: TRBJ1-1
clone_size: -
d_call: TRBD1
v_call: TRBV5-1
cdr3_nt: TGCGCCAGCAGCCTAGACAGGGGCGGCACTGAAGCTTTCTTT
cdr3_aa: CASSLDRGGTEAFF

j_call: TRBJ2-1
clone_size: few
d_call: -
v_call: TRBV10-3
cdr3_nt: TGTGCCATCCGGGGGTACAATGAGCAGTTCTTC
cdr3_aa: CAIRGYNEQFF

j_call: TRBJ2-3
clone_size: -
d_call: -
v_call: TRBV29-1
cdr3_nt: TGCAGCGCCCCTTCGGGGTCTGGCACAGATACGCAGTATTTT
cdr3_aa: CSAPSGSGTDTQYF

j_call: TRBJ2-1
clone_size: -
d_call: TRBD1
v_call: TRBV3-1/TRBV3-2
cdr3_nt: TGTGCCAGCAGCCAAGGGATCCGGACAGGGGAGGGGAAGCAGTTCTTC
cdr3_aa: CASSQGIRTGEGKQFF

j_call: TRBJ2-5
clone_size: -
d_call: TRBD2
v_call: TRBV3-1/TRBV3-2
cdr3_nt: TGTGCCAGCAGCCGCCCGGCGGGAGTGGCCGAGACCCAGTACTTC
cdr3_aa: CASSRPAGVAETQYF

j_call: TRBJ1-6
clone_size: -
d_call: TRBD1
v_call: TRBV6-6
cdr3_nt: TGTGCCAGCAGTTACCCGGGACAGGGTGGCTCACCCCTCCACTTT
cdr3_aa: CASSYPGQGGSPLHF

j_call: TRBJ1-2
clone_size: -
d_call: -
v_call: TRBV18
cdr3_nt: TGTGCCAGCTCACCCCTCCCCGGAGCTAACTATGGCTACACCTTC
cdr3_aa: CASSPLPGANYGYTF

j_call: TRBJ2-7
clone_size: -
d_call: TRBD1
v_call: TRBV28
cdr3_nt: TGTGCCAGCAGTCCGCGGACAGGGGGCTTAGCCTTTTACGAGCAGTACTTC
cdr3_aa: CASSPRTGGLAFYEQYF

j_call: TRBJ1-2
clone_size: -
d_call: -
v_call: TRBV10-1
cdr3_nt: TGCGCCAGCAGTAACAATCCACAAAGGACATATCCTTATGGCTACACCTTC
cdr3_aa: CASSNNPQRTYPYGYTF